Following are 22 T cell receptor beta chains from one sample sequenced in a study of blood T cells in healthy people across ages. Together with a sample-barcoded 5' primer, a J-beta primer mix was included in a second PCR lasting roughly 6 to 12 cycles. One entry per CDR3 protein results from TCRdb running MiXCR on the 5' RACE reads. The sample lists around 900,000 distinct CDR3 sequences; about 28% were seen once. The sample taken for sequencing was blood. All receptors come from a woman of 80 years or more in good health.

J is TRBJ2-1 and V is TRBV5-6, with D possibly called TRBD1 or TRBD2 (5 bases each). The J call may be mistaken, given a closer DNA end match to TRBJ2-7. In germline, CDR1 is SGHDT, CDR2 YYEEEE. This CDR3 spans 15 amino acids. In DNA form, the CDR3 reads TGTGCCAGCAGCGTGGGACCGGGGAGCTACAATGAGCAGTACTTC. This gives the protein CASSVGPGSYNEQYF.

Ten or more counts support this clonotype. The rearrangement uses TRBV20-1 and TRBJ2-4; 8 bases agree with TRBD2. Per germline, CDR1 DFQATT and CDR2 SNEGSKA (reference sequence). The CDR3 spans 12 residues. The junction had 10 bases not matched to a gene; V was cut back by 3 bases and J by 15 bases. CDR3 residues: CSASLMGLGLYF. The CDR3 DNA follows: TGCAGTGCTAGCCTCATGGGACTAGGGTTGTACTTC.

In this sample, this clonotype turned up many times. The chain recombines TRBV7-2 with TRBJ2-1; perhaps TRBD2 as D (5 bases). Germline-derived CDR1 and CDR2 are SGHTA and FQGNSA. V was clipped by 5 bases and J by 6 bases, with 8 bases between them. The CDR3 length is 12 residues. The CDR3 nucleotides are TGTGCCAGCAGCAACCGGGGCAATGAGCAGTTCTTC. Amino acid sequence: CASSNRGNEQFF. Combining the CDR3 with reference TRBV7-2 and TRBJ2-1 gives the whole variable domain GAGVSQSPSNKVTEKGKDVELRCDPISGHTALYWYRQSLGQGLEFLIYFQGNSAPDKSGLPSDRFSAERTGGSVSTLTIQRTQQEDSAVYLCASSNRGNEQFFGPGTRLTVL.

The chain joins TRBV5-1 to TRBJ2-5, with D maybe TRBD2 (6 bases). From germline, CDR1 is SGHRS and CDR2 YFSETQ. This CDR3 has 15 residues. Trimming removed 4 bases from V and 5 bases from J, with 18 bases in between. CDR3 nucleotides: TGCGCCAGCAGCCTGGACTACACCCACGGCGAGACCCAGTACTTC. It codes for CASSLDYTHGETQYF.

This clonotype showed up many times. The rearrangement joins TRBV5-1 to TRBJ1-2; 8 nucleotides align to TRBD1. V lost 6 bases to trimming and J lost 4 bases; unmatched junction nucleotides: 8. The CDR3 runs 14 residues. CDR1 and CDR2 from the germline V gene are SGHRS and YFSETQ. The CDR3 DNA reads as TGCGCCAGCAACCCCGGACAGGGCCGCTATGGCTACACCTTC. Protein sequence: CASNPGQGRYGYTF.

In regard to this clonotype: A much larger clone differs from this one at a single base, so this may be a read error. For the CDR3, the DNA is TGTGCCGCCAGGGGGGAGGGGACCACCTACGAGCAGTACTTC. It is translated as CAARGEGTTYEQYF. The chain recombines TRBV15 with TRBJ2-7; D is tentatively TRBD1 or TRBD2 (7 bases each). Germline V gene data show CDR1 as LNHNV and CDR2 as YYDKDF (reference sequence). The CDR3 is 14 residues long.

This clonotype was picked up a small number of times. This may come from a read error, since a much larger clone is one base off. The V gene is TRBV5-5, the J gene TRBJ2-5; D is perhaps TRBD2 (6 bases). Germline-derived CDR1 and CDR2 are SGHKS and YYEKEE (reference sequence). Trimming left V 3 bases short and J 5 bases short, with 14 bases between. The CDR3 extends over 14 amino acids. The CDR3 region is CASSWRGPGETQYF. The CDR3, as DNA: TGTGCCAGCAGCTGGCGGGGACCGGGGGAGACCCAGTACTTC.

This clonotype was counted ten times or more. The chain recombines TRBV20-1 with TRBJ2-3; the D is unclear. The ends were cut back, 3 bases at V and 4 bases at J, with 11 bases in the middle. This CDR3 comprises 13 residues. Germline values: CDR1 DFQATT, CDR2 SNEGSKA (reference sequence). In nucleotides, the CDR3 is TGCAGTGCTAGTTTGCCGGGCTCAGATACGCAGTATTTT. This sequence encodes CSASLPGSDTQYF.

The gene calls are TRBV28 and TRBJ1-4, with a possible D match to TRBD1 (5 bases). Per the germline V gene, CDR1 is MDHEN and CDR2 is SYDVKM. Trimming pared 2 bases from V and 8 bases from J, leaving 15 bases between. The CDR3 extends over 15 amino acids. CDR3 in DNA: TGTGCCAGCAGTTTAGCGGCAGGTGGGGCAGAAAAACTGTTTTTT. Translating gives CASSLAAGGAEKLFF.

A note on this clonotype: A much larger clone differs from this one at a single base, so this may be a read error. In DNA, the CDR3 is TGTGCCAGCAGTTACTCGACAGGGTCGGCCTACGAGCAGTTCTTC. Protein product: CASSYSTGSAYEQFF. V and J are TRBV6-6 and TRBJ2-1; 7 nucleotides match TRBD1. Losses at the gene ends were 0 bases for V and 10 bases for J; bases not matched to a gene: 9. Germline V lookup: CDR1 MNHNY, CDR2 SVGAGI (reference sequence). The CDR3 is made up of 15 amino acids.

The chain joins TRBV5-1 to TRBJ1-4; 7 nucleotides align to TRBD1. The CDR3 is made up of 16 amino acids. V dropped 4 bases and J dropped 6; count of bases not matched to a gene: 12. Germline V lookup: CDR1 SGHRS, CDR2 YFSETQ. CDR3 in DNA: TGCGCCAGCAGCCAGAACGCGGGACAGAATCATGAAAAACTGTTTTTT. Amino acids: CASSQNAGQNHEKLFF.

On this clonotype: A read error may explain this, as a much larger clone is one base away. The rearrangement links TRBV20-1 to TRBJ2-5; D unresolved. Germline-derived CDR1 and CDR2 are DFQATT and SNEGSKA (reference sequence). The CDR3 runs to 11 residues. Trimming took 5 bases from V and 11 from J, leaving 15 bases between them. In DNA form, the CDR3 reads TGCAGTGCTCCGACTTACAATGAGCAGTACTTC. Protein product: CSAPTYNEQYF.

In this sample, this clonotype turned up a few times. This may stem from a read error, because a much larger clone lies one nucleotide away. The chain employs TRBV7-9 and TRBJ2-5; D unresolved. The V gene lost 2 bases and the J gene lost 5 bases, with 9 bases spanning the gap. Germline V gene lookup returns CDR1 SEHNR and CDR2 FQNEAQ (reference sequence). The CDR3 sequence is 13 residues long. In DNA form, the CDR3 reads TGTGCCAGCAGCTTAATGAGCGAGGAGACCCAGTACTTC. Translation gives CASSLMSEETQYF.

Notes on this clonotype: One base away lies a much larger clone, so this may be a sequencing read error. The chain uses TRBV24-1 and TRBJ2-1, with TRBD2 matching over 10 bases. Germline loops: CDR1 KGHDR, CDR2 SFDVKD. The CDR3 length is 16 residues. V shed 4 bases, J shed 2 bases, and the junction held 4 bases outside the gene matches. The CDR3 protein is CATSDASGSPYNEQFF. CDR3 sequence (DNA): TGTGCCACCAGTGACGCTAGCGGGAGCCCCTACAATGAGCAGTTCTTC.

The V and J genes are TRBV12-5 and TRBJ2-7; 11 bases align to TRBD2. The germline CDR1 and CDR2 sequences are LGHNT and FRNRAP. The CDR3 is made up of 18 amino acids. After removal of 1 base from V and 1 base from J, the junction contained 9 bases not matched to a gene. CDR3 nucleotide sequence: TGTGCTAGTGGTTTGGAGAGACTAGCGGGGTATCTGTCCTACGAGCAGTACTTC. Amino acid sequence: CASGLERLAGYLSYEQYF.

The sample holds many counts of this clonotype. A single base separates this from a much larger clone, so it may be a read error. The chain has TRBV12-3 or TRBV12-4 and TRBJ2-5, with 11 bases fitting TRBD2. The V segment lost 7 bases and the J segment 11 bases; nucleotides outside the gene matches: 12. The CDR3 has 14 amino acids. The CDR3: CASKGTSGSNEQYF. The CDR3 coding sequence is TGTGCCAGCAAGGGGACTAGCGGTAGCAATGAGCAGTACTTC.

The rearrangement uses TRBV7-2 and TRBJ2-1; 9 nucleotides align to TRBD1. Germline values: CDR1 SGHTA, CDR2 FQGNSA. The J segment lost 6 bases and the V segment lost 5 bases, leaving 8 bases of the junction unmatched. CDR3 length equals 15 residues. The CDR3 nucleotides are TGTGCCAGCAGCGTGGCCGGGACAGGGATCAATGAGCAGTTCTTC. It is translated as CASSVAGTGINEQFF.

The CDR3 spells CASSSGGVGYEQYF. In nucleotides, the CDR3 is TGTGCCAGCAGCTCAGGGGGAGTAGGATACGAGCAGTACTTC. V is TRBV7-2 and J is TRBJ2-4; TRBD1 matches 7 bases. With the DNA end fitting TRBJ2-7 better, the J assignment may be wrong. Per the germline V gene, CDR1 is SGHTA and CDR2 is FQGNSA. The CDR3 extends over 14 amino acids.

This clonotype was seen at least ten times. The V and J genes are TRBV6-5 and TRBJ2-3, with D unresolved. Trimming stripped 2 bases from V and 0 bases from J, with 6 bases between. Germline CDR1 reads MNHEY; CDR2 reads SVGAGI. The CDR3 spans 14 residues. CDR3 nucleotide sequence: TGTGCCAGCAGTTACAGAACTAGCACAGATACGCAGTATTTT. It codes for CASSYRTSTDTQYF.

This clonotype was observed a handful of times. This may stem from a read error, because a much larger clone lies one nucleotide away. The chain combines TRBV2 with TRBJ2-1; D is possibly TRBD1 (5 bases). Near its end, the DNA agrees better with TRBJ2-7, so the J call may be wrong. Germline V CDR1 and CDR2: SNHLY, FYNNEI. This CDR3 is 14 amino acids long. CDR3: CASSPEQAYNEQYF. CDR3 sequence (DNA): TGTGCCAGCAGCCCCGAACAGGCTTACAATGAGCAGTACTTC.

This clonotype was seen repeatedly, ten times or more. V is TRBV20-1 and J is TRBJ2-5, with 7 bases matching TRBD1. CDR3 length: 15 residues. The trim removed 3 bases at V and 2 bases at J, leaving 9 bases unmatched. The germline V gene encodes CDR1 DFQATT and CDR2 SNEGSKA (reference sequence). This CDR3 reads CSASTGQVVQETQYF. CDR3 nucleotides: TGCAGTGCTAGCACCGGACAGGTGGTTCAAGAGACCCAGTACTTC.

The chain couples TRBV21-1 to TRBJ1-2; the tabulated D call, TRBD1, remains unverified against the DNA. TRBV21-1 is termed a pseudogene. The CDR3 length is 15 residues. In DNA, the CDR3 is TGTGCCAGCAGCAAAGATAAGGGGACAGGTATTGGCTACACCTTC. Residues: CASSKDKGTGIGYTF.